Listed here are 13 T cell receptor beta chains from one sample, sequenced in a study of T cell responses to AZD1222 COVID-19 vaccine. Produced via immunoSEQ multiplex PCR; TCRdb's table is partial and in-frame only. The data show under 150,000 clones, over 85% seen once. Sequenced here: peripheral blood, sampled 28 days after the second AZD1222 dose. These receptors originate from an adult who received the AZD1222 COVID-19 vaccine.

This rearrangement joins TRBV10-1 to TRBJ1-3; D unclear. The germline V gene has CDR1 WNHNN and CDR2 SYGVQD (reference sequence). The CDR3 extends over 16 amino acids. Trimming pared 2 bases from V and 2 bases from J, leaving 13 bases between. The CDR3 DNA reads as TGCGCCAGCAGTGAGCCTTGTCAGGCCGCTGGAAACACCATATATTTT. This encodes CASSEPCQAAGNTIYF.

V usage is TRBV5-6 and J usage is TRBJ1-2; TRBD1 might be the D (6 bases). Looked up from germline, CDR1 is SGHDT and CDR2 is YYEEEE. There are 14 residues in the CDR3. Trimming removed 4 bases from V and 4 bases from J, with 14 bases in between. The CDR3 here is CASSRGGLRYGYTF. In DNA, the CDR3 is TGTGCCAGCAGCCGCGGGGGGCTCCGCTATGGCTACACCTTC.

The sample holds a few counts of this clone. Within the sample, other DNA sequences also encode this same CDR3. This chain links TRBV28 with TRBJ1-3; no clear D. V was pared by 5 bases and J by 0 bases, with 8 bases between. The CDR3 totals 14 residues. Germline assignment: CDR1 MDHEN and CDR2 SYDVKM. In DNA, the CDR3 is TGTGCCAGCAGTCCAGGTTTCTCTGGAAACACCATATATTTT. It is translated as CASSPGFSGNTIYF.

This clone was observed once. V and J are TRBV11-2 and TRBJ1-2; D not resolved. The V gene lost 5 bases and the J gene lost 1 base, with 8 bases spanning the gap. Germline assignment: CDR1 SGHAT and CDR2 FQNNGV. This CDR3 region has 13 residues. The CDR3 loop reads CASSRVGNYGYTF. The DNA of the CDR3 is TGTGCCAGCAGCCGCGTGGGTAACTATGGCTACACCTTC.

The sample holds one count of this clone. The J gene is TRBJ1-5, the V gene TRBV4-3, with D possibly TRBD1 on 5 matching bases. The V and J ends lost 2 bases and 1 base respectively, with 9 bases between them. The CDR3 totals 15 residues. Germline CDR1 reads LGHNA; CDR2 reads YSLEER. The CDR3 here is CASSQKAGSNQPQHF. The CDR3 nucleotides are TGCGCCAGCAGCCAAAAAGCAGGGAGCAATCAGCCCCAGCATTTT.

This clone was recorded only once. The chain has TRBV29-1 and TRBJ1-2; D is ambiguous. Germline loops: CDR1 SQVTM, CDR2 ANQGSEA. V lost 6 bases and J 6 bases, leaving 5 bases between the germline ends. There are 9 residues in the CDR3. The CDR3 protein is CSVRDGYTF. As DNA, the CDR3 is TGCAGCGTCCGGGATGGCTACACCTTC.

This CDR3 reads CASSLRTQGTGELFF. In DNA, the CDR3 is TGTGCCAGCAGCTTACGCACGCAGGGGACCGGGGAGCTGTTTTTT. The rearrangement links TRBV7-3 to TRBJ2-2; a possible D gene is TRBD1 (6 bases). The CDR3 loop spans 15 amino acids. The germline V gene has CDR1 SGHTA and CDR2 FQGTGA. Trimming stripped 2 bases from V and 5 bases from J, with 12 bases between.

The chain carries TRBV9 and TRBJ1-1; a possible D gene is TRBD1 (5 bases). This CDR3 contains 14 residues. Trimming removed 3 bases at V and 4 bases at J, with 13 bases between. CDR1 is SGDLS and CDR2 is YYNGEE in the germline V gene. The CDR3 bases are TGTGCCAGCAGCGAATGGATGGGGGGCACTGAAGCTTTCTTT. It specifies CASSEWMGGTEAFF.

The chain uses TRBV28 and TRBJ2-3, with 8 positions matching TRBD2. Unmatched junction bases numbered 4, after V lost 6 bases and J lost 2 bases. The V gene's germline CDR1 is MDHEN and CDR2 SYDVKM. The CDR3 extends over 14 amino acids. As DNA, the CDR3 is TGTGCCAGCAGCACTAGCGGTTACACAGATACGCAGTATTTT. Translation: CASSTSGYTDTQYF.

The CDR3 nucleotides read TGTGCCAGCAGCGTAGGGTTAGGAGGGGCCCTCATAATGAACACTGAAGCTTTCTTT. Its translation: CASSVGLGGALIMNTEAFF. J is TRBJ1-1 and V is TRBV9; tentative D call: TRBD1 (5 bases). The CDR3 is 19 amino acids. V lost 0 bases and J 0 bases, leaving 21 bases between the germline ends. Germline assignment: CDR1 SGDLS and CDR2 YYNGEE.

This chain connects TRBV15 to TRBJ1-1, with TRBD1 matching 11 bases. The trim removed 3 bases at V and 4 bases at J, leaving 1 base unmatched. Germline V gene data show CDR1 as LNHNV and CDR2 as YYDKDF (reference sequence). This CDR3 contains 14 residues. CDR3 DNA sequence: TGTGCCACCAGCAGGGACAGGGGGCGCACTGAAGCTTTCTTT. This encodes CATSRDRGRTEAFF.

The chain is built from TRBV7-9 and TRBJ2-3; TRBD2 might be the D (6 bases). V lost 7 bases, J lost 5 bases, and 16 bases lay in between. The germline V gene has CDR1 SEHNR and CDR2 FQNEAQ (reference sequence). CDR3 length: 14 amino acids. CDR3 DNA sequence: TGTGCCAGCAAATCGACCCGGGAGTTAGATACGCAGTATTTT. The encoded protein is CASKSTRELDTQYF.

V gene TRBV5-1 combines with J gene TRBJ1-1; D is undetermined. The CDR3 totals 14 residues. Germline V gene sequence: CDR1 SGHRS, CDR2 YFSETQ. Trimming cost V 3 bases and J 8 bases, with 17 bases left between them. The CDR3 DNA sequence: TGCGCCAGCAGCTCGGTGAATGTGGGCGAAGAAGCTTTCTTT. Its protein is CASSSVNVGEEAFF.